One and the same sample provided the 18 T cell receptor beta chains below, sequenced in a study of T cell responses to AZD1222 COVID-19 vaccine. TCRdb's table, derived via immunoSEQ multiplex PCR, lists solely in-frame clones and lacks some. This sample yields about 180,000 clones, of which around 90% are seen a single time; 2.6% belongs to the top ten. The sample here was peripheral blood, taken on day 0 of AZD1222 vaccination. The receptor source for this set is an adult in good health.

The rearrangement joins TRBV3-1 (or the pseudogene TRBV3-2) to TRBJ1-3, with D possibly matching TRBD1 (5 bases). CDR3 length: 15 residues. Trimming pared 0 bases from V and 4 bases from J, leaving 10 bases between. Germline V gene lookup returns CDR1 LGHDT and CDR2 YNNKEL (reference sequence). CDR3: CASSQDWDGGNTIYF. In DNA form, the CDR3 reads TGTGCCAGCAGCCAAGATTGGGACGGCGGAAACACCATATATTTT.

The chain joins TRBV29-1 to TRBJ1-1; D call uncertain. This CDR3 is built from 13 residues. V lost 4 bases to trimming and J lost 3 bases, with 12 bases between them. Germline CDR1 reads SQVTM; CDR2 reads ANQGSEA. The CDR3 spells CSVGESGDTEAFF. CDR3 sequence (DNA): TGCAGCGTTGGAGAGAGTGGGGACACTGAAGCTTTCTTT.

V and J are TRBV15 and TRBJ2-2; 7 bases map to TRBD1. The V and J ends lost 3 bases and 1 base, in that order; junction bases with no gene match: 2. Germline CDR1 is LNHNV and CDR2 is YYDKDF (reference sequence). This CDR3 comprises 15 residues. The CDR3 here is CATSSRDRNTGELFF. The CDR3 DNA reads TGTGCCACCAGCAGCCGGGACAGGAACACCGGGGAGCTGTTTTTT.

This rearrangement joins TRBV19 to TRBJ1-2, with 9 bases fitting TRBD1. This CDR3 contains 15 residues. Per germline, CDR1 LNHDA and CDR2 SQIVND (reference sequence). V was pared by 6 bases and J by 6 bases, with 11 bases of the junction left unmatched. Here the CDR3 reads CASSYSGQGRNGYTF. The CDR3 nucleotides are TGTGCCAGTAGCTACTCAGGACAGGGGAGAAATGGCTACACCTTC.

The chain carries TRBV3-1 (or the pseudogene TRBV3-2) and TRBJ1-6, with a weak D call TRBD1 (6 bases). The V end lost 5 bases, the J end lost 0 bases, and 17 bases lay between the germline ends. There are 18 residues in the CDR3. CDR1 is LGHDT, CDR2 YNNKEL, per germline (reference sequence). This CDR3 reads CASSRDIRLSSYNSPLHF. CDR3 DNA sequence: TGTGCCAGCAGCAGGGACATACGATTGAGCTCCTATAATTCACCCCTCCACTTT.

The CDR3 DNA reads as TGTGCCAGTAGTATTGTTGCGGAGGGAGCAGATACGCAGTATTTT. This gives the protein CASSIVAEGADTQYF. V is TRBV19 and J is TRBJ2-3, with D possibly being TRBD2 (6 bases). V shed 3 bases and J shed 4 bases, with 14 bases lying between them. This CDR3 comprises 15 residues. Germline CDR1 is LNHDA and CDR2 is SQIVND (reference sequence).

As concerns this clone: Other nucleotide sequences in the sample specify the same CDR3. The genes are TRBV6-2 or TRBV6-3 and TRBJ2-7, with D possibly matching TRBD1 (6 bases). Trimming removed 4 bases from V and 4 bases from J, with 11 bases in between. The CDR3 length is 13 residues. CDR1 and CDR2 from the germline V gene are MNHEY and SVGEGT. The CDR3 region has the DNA TGTGCCAGCAGTTTAGGACAGCTATACGAGCAGTACTTC. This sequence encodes CASSLGQLYEQYF.

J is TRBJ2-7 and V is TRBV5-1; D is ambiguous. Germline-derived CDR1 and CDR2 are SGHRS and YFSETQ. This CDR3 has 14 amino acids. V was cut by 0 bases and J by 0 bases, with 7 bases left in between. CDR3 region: CASSLAAGSYEQYF. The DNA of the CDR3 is TGCGCCAGCAGCTTGGCCGCCGGCTCCTACGAGCAGTACTTC.

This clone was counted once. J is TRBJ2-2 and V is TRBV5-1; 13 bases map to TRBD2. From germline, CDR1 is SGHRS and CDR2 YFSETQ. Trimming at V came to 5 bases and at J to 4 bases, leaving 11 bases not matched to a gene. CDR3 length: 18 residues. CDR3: CASSPLGLAGVGTGELFF. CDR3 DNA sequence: TGCGCCAGCAGTCCCCTAGGACTAGCGGGAGTTGGCACCGGGGAGCTGTTTTTT.

Here the CDR3 DNA reads TGTGCCAGCTTGACAGGGGGGGGCACAGATACGCAGTATTTT. Its protein is CASLTGGGTDTQYF. This sequence joins TRBV18 and TRBJ2-3, with 9 bases matching TRBD1. The germline V gene encodes CDR1 KGHSH and CDR2 LQKENI. J gave up 1 base and V 7 bases, and 3 bases lay outside the gene matches. CDR3 length: 14 residues.

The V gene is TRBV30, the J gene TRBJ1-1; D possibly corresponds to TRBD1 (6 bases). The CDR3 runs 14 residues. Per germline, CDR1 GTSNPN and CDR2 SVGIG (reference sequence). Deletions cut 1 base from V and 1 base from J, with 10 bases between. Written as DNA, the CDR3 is TGTGCCTGGAGTGGCAGGGGACGGAACACTGAAGCTTTCTTT. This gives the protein CAWSGRGRNTEAFF.

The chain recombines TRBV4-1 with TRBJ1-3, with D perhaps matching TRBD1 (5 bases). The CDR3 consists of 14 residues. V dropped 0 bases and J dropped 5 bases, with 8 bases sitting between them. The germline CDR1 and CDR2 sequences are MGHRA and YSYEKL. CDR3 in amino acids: CASSQEGERNTIYF. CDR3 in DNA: TGCGCCAGCAGCCAAGAGGGGGAGCGAAACACCATATATTTT.

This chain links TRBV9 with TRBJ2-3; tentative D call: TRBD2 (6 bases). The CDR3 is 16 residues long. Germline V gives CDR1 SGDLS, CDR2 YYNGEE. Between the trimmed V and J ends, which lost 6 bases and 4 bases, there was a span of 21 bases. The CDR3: CASTRSEGAPADTQYF. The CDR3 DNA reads TGTGCCAGCACCCGATCGGAGGGAGCGCCTGCAGATACGCAGTATTTT.

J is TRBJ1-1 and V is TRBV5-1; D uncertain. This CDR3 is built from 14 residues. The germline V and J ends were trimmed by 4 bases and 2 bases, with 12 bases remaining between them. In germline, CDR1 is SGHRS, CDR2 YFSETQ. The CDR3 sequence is CASSVEAVNTEAFF. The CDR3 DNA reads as TGCGCCAGCAGCGTAGAGGCGGTTAACACTGAAGCTTTCTTT.

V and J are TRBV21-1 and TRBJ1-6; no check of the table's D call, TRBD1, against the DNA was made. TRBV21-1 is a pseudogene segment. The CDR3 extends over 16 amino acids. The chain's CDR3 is CASSKDRVRGRSPLHF. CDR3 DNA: TGTGCCAGCAGCAAAGATCGGGTCAGGGGTCGGTCACCCCTCCACTTT.

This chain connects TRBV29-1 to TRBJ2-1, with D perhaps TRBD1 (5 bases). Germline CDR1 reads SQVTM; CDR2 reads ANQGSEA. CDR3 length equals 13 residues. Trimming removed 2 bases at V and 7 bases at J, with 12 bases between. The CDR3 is CSVEWTRLNEQFF. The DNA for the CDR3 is TGCAGCGTTGAATGGACACGCTTGAATGAGCAGTTCTTC.

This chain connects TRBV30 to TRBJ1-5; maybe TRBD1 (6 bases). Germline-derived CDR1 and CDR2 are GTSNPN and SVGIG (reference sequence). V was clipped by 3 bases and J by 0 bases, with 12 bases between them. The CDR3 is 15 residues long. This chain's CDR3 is CAWSPGDYSNQPQHF. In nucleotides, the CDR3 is TGTGCCTGGAGCCCAGGGGATTATAGCAATCAGCCCCAGCATTTT. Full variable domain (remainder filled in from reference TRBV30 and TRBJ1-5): SQTIHQWPATLVQPVGSPLSLECTVEGTSNPNLYWYRQAAGRGLQLLFYSVGIGQISSEVPQNLSASRPQDRQFILSSKKLLLSDSGFYLCAWSPGDYSNQPQHFGDGTRLSIL.

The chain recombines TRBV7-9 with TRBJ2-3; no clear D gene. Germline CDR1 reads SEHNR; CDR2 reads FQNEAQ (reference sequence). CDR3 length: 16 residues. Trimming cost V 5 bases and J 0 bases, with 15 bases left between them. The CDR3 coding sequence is TGTGCCAGCAGCCCCCTGCTGGCGTCTAGCACAGATACGCAGTATTTT. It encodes CASSPLLASSTDTQYF. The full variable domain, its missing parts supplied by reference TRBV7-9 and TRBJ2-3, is DTGVSQNPRHKITKRGQNVTFRCDPISEHNRLYWYRQTLGQGPEFLTYFQNEAQLEKSRLLSDRFSAERPKGSFSTLEIQRTEQGDSAMYLCASSPLLASSTDTQYFGPGTRLTVL.